The 10 T cell receptor beta chains below all came from one sample that was sequenced in a study of blood T cell repertoires in COVID-19. Assay: immunoSEQ multiplex PCR; the TCRdb copy retains only in-frame clones and omits some. The sample has roughly 180,000 clones, 70% to 85% seen once. Sequenced material: peripheral blood. The receptors shown here come from a man between 60 and 75 years old who had recovered from COVID-19.

V usage is TRBV5-1 and J usage is TRBJ2-5, with D tentatively TRBD1 (5 bases). The V gene's germline CDR1 is SGHRS and CDR2 YFSETQ. CDR3 length: 14 amino acids. The germline V and J ends were trimmed by 7 bases and 1 base, with 14 bases remaining between them. CDR3 residues: CASRFGATQETQYF. CDR3 coding DNA: TGCGCCAGCCGATTTGGGGCCACCCAAGAGACCCAGTACTTC.

The chain joins TRBV7-9 to TRBJ2-7; maybe TRBD1 (6 bases). V was pared by 8 bases and J by 6 bases, with 14 bases between. CDR1 is SEHNR and CDR2 is FQNEAQ in the germline V gene (reference sequence). The CDR3 loop spans 12 amino acids. The CDR3 region is CASGRTGPEQYF. The CDR3 bases are TGTGCCAGCGGAAGAACAGGGCCCGAGCAGTACTTC.

V usage is TRBV6-6 and J usage is TRBJ1-2; the D is unclear. The germline V and J ends were trimmed by 5 bases and 0 bases, with 10 bases remaining between them. The CDR3 extends over 14 amino acids. Germline-derived CDR1 and CDR2 are MNHNY and SVGAGI (reference sequence). This chain's CDR3 is CASSLSNTNYGYTF. The DNA for the CDR3 is TGTGCCAGCAGTCTGTCCAACACTAACTATGGCTACACCTTC.

The rearrangement uses TRBV5-6 and TRBJ1-1; weak D call: TRBD1 (6 bases). Germline V gene lookup returns CDR1 SGHDT and CDR2 YYEEEE. The length of the CDR3 is 16 residues. Trimming removed 1 base at V and 1 base at J, with 14 bases between. The CDR3 region has the DNA TGTGCCAGCAGCTTGTTGGGACATAGGTCGAACACTGAAGCTTTCTTT. Protein product: CASSLLGHRSNTEAFF.

V gene TRBV29-1 combines with J gene TRBJ1-1; D call uncertain. The CDR3 totals 13 residues. With 2 bases removed from V and 8 bases from J, the gap between germline ends came to 15 bases. Germline loops: CDR1 SQVTM, CDR2 ANQGSEA. The CDR3 here is CSVERRLGGEAFF. The CDR3 DNA is TGCAGCGTTGAAAGGCGTTTAGGCGGGGAAGCTTTCTTT.

V and J are TRBV11-2 and TRBJ1-2, with 7 bases matching TRBD1. The CDR3 contains 15 residues. From germline, CDR1 is SGHAT and CDR2 FQNNGV. Trimming at V came to 3 bases and at J to 2 bases, leaving 6 bases not matched to a gene. CDR3 nucleotides: TGTGCCAGCAGCTTTAGGACAGGCCTAAACTATGGCTACACCTTC. It specifies CASSFRTGLNYGYTF.

The chain couples TRBV5-1 to TRBJ1-6; 7 bases fit TRBD1. The CDR3 contains 16 residues. The germline V gene encodes CDR1 SGHRS and CDR2 YFSETQ. The V and J ends lost 4 bases and 5 bases, in that order; junction bases with no gene match: 9. The CDR3 spells CASSPELDRNNSPLHF. CDR3 sequence (DNA): TGCGCCAGCAGCCCGGAATTGGACAGGAATAATTCACCCCTCCACTTT. The complete variable domain, with remaining parts taken from reference TRBV5-1 and TRBJ1-6, reads KAGVTQTPRYLIKTRGQQVTLSCSPISGHRSVSWYQQTPGQGLQFLFEYFSETQRNKGNFPGRFSGRQFSNSRSEMNVSTLELGDSALYLCASSPELDRNNSPLHFGNGTRLTVT.

CDR3 residues: CASSQQSNQPQHF. CDR3 bases: TGTGCCAGCAGCCAACAGAGCAATCAGCCCCAGCATTTT. V and J are TRBV14 and TRBJ1-5; D is uncertain. The CDR3 contains 13 residues. V dropped 2 bases and J dropped 1 base, with 3 bases sitting between them. Germline V gene lookup returns CDR1 SGHDN and CDR2 FVKESK.

V usage is TRBV18 and J usage is TRBJ2-3; D gene ambiguous. Between the trimmed V and J ends, which lost 3 bases and 6 bases, there was a span of 7 bases. Germline CDR1 and CDR2: KGHSH and LQKENI. The CDR3 is 12 residues long. The CDR3 sequence is CASSPSLDTQYF. Here the CDR3 DNA reads TGTGCCAGCTCACCCTCCCTGGATACGCAGTATTTT. Full variable domain (outside the CDR3, taken from reference TRBV18 and TRBJ2-3): NAGVMQNPRHLVRRRGQEARLRCSPMKGHSHVYWYRQLPEEGLKFMVYLQKENIIDESGMPKERFSAEFPKEGPSILRIQQVVRGDSAAYFCASSPSLDTQYFGPGTRLTVL.

The CDR3 DNA sequence: TGTGCCAGCGGGGGAGGGTCACTCTCTGGGGCCAACGTCCTGACTTTC. It translates to CASGGGSLSGANVLTF. The gene calls are TRBV2 and TRBJ2-6, with 7 bases aligning to TRBD2. Germline V gene data show CDR1 as SNHLY and CDR2 as FYNNEI. V shed 8 bases and J 0 bases; nucleotides not matched to a gene: 7. The CDR3 has 16 residues.